The 3 T cell receptor beta chains below were found in one sample sequenced in a study of T cell repertoires in cytomegalovirus infection. TCRdb re-analysed the reads in MiXCR, keeping a single row per CDR3 protein. The table shows fewer than 550,000 distinct CDR3 sequences, with roughly 30% occurring only once. Sequenced sample: PBMCs. The source of these receptors is a human donor in good health (CMV status not recorded). Some clones in this sample may be carry-over from other donors' samples.

This clonotype was counted many times. The chain is built from TRBV11-2 and TRBJ1-4; D may be TRBD1 (6 bases). V lost 1 base and J lost 4, with 10 bases in between. CDR1 and CDR2 (germline): SGHAT, FQNNGV. The CDR3 sequence is 15 residues long. This CDR3 is CASSLGARGNEKLFF. The CDR3 DNA reads TGTGCCAGCAGCTTAGGAGCCAGGGGTAATGAAAAACTGTTTTTT.

The V call is TRBV12-3 or TRBV12-4, the J call TRBJ1-3; D call uncertain. The CDR3 consists of 11 residues. V lost 2 bases to trimming and J lost 8 bases, with 4 bases between them. CDR3 in DNA: TGTGCCAGCAGTTTACTAGACACCATATATTTT. The encoded protein is CASSLLDTIYF.

This clonotype appeared many times. The CDR3 loop is CASSRRDRGLETQYF. The CDR3 DNA reads TGTGCCAGCAGCCGCCGGGACAGGGGGCTGGAGACCCAGTACTTC. The chain uses TRBV7-6 and TRBJ2-5; 12 positions match TRBD1. In germline, CDR1 is SGHVS, CDR2 FNYEAQ. The CDR3 is 15 amino acids. V trimming: 5 bases; J trimming: 5 bases; junction bases outside the gene matches: 6.